These 7 T cell receptor beta chains originate from one sample sequenced in a study of T cells after yellow fever vaccination. In TCRdb, the 5' RACE reads were re-called with MiXCR into one record per CDR3 protein. The sample has 360,000 or so distinct CDR3 sequences, roughly 12% seen once. Sample: PBMCs, taken on the day of the first yellow fever vaccination. The origin of the receptors is a man aged 18 to 29 who received the YFV17D yellow fever vaccine.

This clonotype was seen a handful of times. The chain combines TRBV7-2 with TRBJ2-1; no clear D gene. Trimming removed 2 bases at V and 6 bases at J, with 11 bases between. Germline CDR1 reads SGHTA; CDR2 reads FQGNSA. The CDR3 length is 14 residues. The CDR3 is CASSLWGTSNEQFF. The CDR3 DNA follows: TGTGCCAGCAGCTTATGGGGAACCAGCAATGAGCAGTTCTTC.

Turning to this clonotype: A read error is possible here, since a much larger clone lies one base away. The rearrangement links TRBV11-2 to TRBJ2-3; 14 bases match TRBD2. The length of the CDR3 is 17 residues. Looked up from germline, CDR1 is SGHAT and CDR2 is FQNNGV. CDR3 nucleotides: TGTGCCTGCAGCTTAGACTCGACTAGCGGGGGGGCAGATACGCAGTATTTT. Translation: CACSLDSTSGGADTQYF.

The chain combines TRBV4-3 with TRBJ1-2; D unclear. V was shortened by 1 base and J by 6 bases, with 12 bases between the two germline ends. The CDR3 covers 14 residues. The germline gives CDR1 LGHNA, CDR2 YSLEER. The CDR3 region is CASSQVVGADGYTF. The CDR3 nucleotides read TGCGCCAGCAGCCAAGTTGTGGGTGCGGATGGCTACACCTTC.

The J gene is TRBJ2-3, the V gene TRBV6-2 or TRBV6-3, with 10 nucleotides matching TRBD2. Germline assignment: CDR1 MNHEY and CDR2 SVGEGT. There are 16 residues in the CDR3. V lost 4 bases, J lost 3 bases, and 7 bases stayed unmatched. The CDR3 loop is CASSLLTSGPTDTQYF. In DNA form, the CDR3 reads TGTGCCAGCAGTTTACTGACTAGCGGGCCTACAGATACGCAGTATTTT.

V usage is TRBV7-2 and J usage is TRBJ1-1; D call uncertain. The CDR3 is made up of 17 amino acids. Germline CDR1 and CDR2: SGHTA and FQGNSA. Trimming cost V 2 bases and J 0 bases, with 16 bases left between them. CDR3 in amino acids: CASSLNSPRLMNTEAFF. CDR3 DNA: TGTGCCAGCAGCTTAAACAGCCCTAGACTAATGAACACTGAAGCTTTCTTT.

This clonotype was counted a few times. V usage is TRBV19 and J usage is TRBJ1-2; TRBD1 matches at 8 bases. The V gene end was trimmed by 7 bases and the J gene end by 7 bases; junction bases not matched to a gene: 8. The CDR3 has 13 amino acids. Germline V gene lookup returns CDR1 LNHDA and CDR2 SQIVND (reference sequence). The CDR3 DNA reads TGTGCCAGTATCCAGGACAGGGAGGGTGGCTACACCTTC. Protein: CASIQDREGGYTF. Full variable domain (rest looked up from reference TRBV19 and TRBJ1-2): DGGITQSPKYLFRKEGQNVTLSCEQNLNHDAMYWYRQDPGQGLRLIYYSQIVNDFQKGDIAEGYSVSREKKESFPLTVTSAQKNPTAFYLCASIQDREGGYTFGSGTRLTVV.

The V and J genes are TRBV11-2 and TRBJ1-1; a weak D match, TRBD1 (6 bases). Trimming left V 5 bases short and J 1 base short, with 17 bases between. Germline lookup yields CDR1 SGHAT and CDR2 FQNNGV. The CDR3 is 16 residues long. The CDR3 loop is CASSPSWGAGNTEAFF. In nucleotides, the CDR3 is TGTGCCAGCAGCCCCAGCTGGGGGGCGGGGAACACTGAAGCTTTCTTT. Variable domain in full (rest from reference TRBV11-2 and TRBJ1-1): EAGVAQSPRYKIIEKRQSVAFWCNPISGHATLYWYQQILGQGPKLLIQFQNNGVVDDSQLPKDRFSAERLKGVDSTLKIQPAKLEDSAVYLCASSPSWGAGNTEAFFGQGTRLTVV.